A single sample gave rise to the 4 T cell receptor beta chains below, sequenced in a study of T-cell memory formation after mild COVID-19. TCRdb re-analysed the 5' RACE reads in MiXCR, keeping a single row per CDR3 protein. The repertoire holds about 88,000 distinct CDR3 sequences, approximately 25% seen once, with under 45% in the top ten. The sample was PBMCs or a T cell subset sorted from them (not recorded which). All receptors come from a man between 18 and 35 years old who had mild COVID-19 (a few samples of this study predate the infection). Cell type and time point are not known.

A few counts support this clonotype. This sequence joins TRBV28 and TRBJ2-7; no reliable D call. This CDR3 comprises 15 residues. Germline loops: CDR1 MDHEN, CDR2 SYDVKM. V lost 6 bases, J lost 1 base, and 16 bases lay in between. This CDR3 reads CASRDVSYPSYEQYV. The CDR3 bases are TGTGCCAGCAGGGATGTCAGTTACCCTTCCTACGAGCAGTACGTC.

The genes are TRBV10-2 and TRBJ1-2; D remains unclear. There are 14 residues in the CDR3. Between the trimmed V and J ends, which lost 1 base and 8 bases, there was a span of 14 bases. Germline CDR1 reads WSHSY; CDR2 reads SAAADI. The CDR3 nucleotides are TGCGCCAGCAGTGAGTGGAAAGTCCCACAGGGCTACACCTTC. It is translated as CASSEWKVPQGYTF.

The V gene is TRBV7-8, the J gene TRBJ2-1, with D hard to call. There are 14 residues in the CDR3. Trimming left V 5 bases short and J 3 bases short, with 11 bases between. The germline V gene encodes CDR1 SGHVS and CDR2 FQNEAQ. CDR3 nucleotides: TGTGCCAGCAGCGGAGAGCTGCACTACAATGAGCAGTTCTTC. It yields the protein CASSGELHYNEQFF.

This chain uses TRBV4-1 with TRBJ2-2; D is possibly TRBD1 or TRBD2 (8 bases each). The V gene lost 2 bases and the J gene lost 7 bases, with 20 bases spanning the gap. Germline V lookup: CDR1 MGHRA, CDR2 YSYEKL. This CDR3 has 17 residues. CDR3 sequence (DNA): TGCGCCAGCAGCCAACCGGGAGGGCAGGGGGCGGTCGGGGAGCTGTTTTTT. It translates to CASSQPGGQGAVGELFF.